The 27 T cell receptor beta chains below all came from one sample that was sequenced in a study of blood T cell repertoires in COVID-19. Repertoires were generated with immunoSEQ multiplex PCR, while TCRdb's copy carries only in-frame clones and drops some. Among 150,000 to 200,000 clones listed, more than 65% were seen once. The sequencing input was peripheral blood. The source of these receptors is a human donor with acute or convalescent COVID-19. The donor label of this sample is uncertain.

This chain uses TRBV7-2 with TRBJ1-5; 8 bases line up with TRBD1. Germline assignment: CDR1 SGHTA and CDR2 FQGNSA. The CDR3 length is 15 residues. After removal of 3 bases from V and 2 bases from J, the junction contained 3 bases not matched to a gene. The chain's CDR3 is CASSFVQGGNQPQHF. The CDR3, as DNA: TGTGCCAGCAGCTTCGTACAGGGGGGCAATCAGCCCCAGCATTTT.

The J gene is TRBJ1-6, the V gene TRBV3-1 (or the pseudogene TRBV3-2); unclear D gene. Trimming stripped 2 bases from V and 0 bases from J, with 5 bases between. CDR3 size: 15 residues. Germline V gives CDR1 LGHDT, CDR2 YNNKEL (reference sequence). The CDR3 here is CASSQTSSYNSPLHF. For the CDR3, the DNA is TGTGCCAGCAGCCAAACGAGCTCCTATAATTCACCCCTCCACTTT.

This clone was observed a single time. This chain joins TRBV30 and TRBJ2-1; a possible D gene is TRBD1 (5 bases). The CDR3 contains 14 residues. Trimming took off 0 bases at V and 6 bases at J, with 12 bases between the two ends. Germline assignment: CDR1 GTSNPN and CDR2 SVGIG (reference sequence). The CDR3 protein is CAWSVGVLTNEQFF. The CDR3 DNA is TGTGCCTGGAGTGTAGGGGTACTAACCAATGAGCAGTTCTTC.

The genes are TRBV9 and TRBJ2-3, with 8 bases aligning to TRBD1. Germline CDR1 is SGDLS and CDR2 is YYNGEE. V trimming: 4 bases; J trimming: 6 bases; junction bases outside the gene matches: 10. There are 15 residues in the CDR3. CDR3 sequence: CASSRTGGRGDTQYF. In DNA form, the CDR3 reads TGTGCCAGCAGCCGCACAGGGGGGCGTGGGGATACGCAGTATTTT.

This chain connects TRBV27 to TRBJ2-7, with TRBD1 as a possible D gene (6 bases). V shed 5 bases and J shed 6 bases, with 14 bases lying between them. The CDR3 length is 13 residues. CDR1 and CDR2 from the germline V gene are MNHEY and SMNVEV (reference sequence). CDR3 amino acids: CASSPWTVREQYF. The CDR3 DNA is TGTGCCAGCAGTCCGTGGACAGTTCGCGAGCAGTACTTC.

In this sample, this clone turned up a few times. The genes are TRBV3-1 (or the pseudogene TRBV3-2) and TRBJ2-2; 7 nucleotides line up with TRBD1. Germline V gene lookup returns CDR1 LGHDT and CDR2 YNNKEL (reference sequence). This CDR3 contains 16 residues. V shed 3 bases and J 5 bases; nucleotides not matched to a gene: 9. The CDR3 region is CASSHLYRGRTGELFF. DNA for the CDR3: TGTGCCAGCAGCCACCTTTACAGGGGACGAACCGGGGAGCTGTTTTTT.

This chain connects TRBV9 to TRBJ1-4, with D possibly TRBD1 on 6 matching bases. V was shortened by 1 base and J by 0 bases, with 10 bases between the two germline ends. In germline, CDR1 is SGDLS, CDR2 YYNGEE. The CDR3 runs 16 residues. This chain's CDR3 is CASSVTGFATNEKLFF. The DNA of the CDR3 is TGTGCCAGCAGCGTAACAGGGTTTGCAACTAATGAAAAACTGTTTTTT.

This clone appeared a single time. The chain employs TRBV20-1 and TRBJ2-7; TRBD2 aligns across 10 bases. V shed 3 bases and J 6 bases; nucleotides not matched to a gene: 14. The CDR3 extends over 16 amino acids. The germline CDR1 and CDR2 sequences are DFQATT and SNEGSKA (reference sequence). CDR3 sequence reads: CSASALAGPITAEQYF. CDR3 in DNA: TGCAGTGCTAGTGCACTAGCGGGACCTATCACCGCCGAGCAGTACTTC.

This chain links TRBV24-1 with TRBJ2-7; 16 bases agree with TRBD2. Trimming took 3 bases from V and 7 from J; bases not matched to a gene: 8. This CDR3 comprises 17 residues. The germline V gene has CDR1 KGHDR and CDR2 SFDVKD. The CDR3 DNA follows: TGTGCCACCAGTGATCGGGTCACGGGACTAGCGGGGGGGGAGCAGTACTTC. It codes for CATSDRVTGLAGGEQYF.

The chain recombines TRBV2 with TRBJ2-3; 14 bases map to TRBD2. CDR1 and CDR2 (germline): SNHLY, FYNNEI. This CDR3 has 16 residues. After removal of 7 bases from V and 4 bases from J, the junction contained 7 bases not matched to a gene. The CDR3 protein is CASKTGTSGGSDTQYF. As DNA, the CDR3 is TGTGCCAGCAAGACCGGGACTAGCGGGGGATCAGATACGCAGTATTTT.

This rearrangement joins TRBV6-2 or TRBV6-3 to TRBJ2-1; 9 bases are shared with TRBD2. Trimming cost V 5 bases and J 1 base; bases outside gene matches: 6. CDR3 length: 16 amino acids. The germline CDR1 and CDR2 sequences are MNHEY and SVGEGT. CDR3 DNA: TGTGCCAGCAGTGGCCCTAGCGGGGCGTCCTACAATGAGCAGTTCTTC. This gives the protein CASSGPSGASYNEQFF.

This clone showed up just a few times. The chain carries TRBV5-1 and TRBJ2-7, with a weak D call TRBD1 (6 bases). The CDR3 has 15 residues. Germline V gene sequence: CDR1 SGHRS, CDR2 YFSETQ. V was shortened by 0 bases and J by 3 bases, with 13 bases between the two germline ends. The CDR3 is CASSLAAGADYEQYF. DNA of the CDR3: TGCGCCAGCAGCTTGGCGGCAGGGGCCGACTACGAGCAGTACTTC.

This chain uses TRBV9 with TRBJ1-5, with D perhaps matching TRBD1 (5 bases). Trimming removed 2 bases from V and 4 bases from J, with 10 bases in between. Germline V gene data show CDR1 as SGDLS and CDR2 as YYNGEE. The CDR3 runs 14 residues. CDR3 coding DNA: TGTGCCAGCAGCGTTCAGGGAGGAAATCAGCCCCAGCATTTT. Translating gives CASSVQGGNQPQHF.

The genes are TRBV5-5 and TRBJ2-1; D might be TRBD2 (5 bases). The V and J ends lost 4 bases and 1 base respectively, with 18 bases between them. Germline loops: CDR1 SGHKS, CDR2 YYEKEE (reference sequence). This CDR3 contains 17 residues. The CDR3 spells CASSTMFARGSYNEQFF. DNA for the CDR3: TGTGCCAGCAGCACGATGTTCGCACGGGGATCCTACAATGAGCAGTTCTTC.

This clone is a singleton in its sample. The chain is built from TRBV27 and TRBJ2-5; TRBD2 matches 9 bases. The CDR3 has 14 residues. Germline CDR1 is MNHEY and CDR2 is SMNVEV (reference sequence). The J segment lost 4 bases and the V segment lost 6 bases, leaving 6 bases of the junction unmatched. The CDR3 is CASSTGTSPETQYF. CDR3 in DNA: TGTGCCAGCAGCACGGGGACTAGCCCAGAGACCCAGTACTTC.

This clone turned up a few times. The CDR3 protein is CASSVSTGVNGYTF. CDR3 DNA: TGCGCCAGCAGCGTATCGACAGGGGTTAACGGCTACACCTTC. This chain uses TRBV4-1 with TRBJ1-2; 8 bases are shared with TRBD1. With 5 bases clipped from V and 8 bases from J, the junction kept 10 bases outside the gene matches. The germline gives CDR1 MGHRA, CDR2 YSYEKL. CDR3 size: 14 residues.

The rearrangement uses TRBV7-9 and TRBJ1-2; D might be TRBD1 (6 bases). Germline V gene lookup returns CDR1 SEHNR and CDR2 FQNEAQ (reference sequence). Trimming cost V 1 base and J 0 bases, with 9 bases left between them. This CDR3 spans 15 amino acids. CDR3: CASSLGDTSNYGYTF. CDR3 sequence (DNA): TGTGCCAGCAGCTTAGGGGACACCTCTAACTATGGCTACACCTTC.

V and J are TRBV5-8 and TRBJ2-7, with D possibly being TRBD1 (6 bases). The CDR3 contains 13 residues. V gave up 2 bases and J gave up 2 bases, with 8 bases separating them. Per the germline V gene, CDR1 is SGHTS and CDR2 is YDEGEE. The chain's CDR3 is CASSFTGTYEQYF. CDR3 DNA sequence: TGTGCCAGCAGCTTTACAGGGACCTACGAGCAGTACTTC.

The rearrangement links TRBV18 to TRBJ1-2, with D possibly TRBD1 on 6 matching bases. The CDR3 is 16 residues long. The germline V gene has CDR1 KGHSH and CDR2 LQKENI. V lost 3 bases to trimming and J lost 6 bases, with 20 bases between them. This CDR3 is CASSPNPGQTQDGYTF. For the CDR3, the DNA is TGTGCCAGCTCACCGAACCCCGGACAGACCCAGGATGGCTACACCTTC.

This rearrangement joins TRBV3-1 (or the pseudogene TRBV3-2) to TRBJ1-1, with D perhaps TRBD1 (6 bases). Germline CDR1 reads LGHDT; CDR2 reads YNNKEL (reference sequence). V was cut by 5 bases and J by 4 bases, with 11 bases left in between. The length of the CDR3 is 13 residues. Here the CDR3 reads CASSLGHSTEAFF. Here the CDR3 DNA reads TGTGCCAGCAGCTTGGGACACTCCACTGAAGCTTTCTTT.

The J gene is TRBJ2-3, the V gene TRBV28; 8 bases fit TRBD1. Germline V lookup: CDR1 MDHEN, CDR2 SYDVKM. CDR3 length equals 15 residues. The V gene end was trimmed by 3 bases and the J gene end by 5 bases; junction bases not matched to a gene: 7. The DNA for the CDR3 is TGTGCCAGCAGTTTCCCCGGACAGGGAAGAGATACGCAGTATTTT. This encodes CASSFPGQGRDTQYF.

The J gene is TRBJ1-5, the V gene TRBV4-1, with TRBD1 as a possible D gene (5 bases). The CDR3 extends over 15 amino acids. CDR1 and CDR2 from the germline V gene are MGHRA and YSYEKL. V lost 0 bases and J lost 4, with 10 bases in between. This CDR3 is CASSQDQGSNQPQHF. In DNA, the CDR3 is TGCGCCAGCAGCCAAGATCAGGGATCGAATCAGCCCCAGCATTTT.

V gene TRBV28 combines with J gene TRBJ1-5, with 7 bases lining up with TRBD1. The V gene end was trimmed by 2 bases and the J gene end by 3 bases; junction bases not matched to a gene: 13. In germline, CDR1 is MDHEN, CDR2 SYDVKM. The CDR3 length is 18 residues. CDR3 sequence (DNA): TGTGCCAGCAGTTTAGGGACCAAAGGACAGGAGCTCAATCAGCCCCAGCATTTT. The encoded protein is CASSLGTKGQELNQPQHF.

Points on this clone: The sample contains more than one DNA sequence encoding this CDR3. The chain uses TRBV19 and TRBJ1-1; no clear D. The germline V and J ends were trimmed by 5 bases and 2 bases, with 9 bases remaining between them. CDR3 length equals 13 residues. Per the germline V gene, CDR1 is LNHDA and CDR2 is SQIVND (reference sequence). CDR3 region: CASSRTSNTEAFF. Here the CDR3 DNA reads TGTGCCAGTAGTCGTACAAGTAACACTGAAGCTTTCTTT.

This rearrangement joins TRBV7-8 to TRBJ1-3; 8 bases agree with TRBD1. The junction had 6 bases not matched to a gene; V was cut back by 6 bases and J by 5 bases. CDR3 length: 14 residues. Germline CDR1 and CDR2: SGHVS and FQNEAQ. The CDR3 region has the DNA TGTGCCAGCAGTTACGGACAGGGCCGAAACACCATATATTTT. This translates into CASSYGQGRNTIYF. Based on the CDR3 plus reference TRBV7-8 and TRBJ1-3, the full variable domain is GAGVSQSPRYKVAKRGQDVALRCDPISGHVSLFWYQQALGQGPEFLTYFQNEAQLDKSGLPSDRFFAERPEGSVSTLKIQRTQQEDSAVYLCASSYGQGRNTIYFGEGSWLTVV.

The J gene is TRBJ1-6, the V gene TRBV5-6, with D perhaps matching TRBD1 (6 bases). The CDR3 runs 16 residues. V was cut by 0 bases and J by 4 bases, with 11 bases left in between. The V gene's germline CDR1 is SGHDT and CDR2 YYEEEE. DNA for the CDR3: TGTGCCAGCAGCTTGGAAGGGGACACTTATAATTCACCCCTCCACTTT. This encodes CASSLEGDTYNSPLHF.

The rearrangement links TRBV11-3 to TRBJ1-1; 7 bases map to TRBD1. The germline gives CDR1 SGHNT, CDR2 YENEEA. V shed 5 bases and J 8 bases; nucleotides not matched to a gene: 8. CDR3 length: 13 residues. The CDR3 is CASSARDSPEAFF. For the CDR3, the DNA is TGTGCCAGCAGCGCGAGGGACAGCCCAGAAGCTTTCTTT.